The clone carrying this TCR beta chain was counted once. Germline CDR1 and CDR2: SGHNT and YYREEE (reference sequence). CDR3 length equals 15 residues. Trimming cost V 4 bases and J 6 bases; bases outside gene matches: 6. This sample stems from a study of radiotherapy plus CTLA-4 blockade in lung cancer. Study context: Among all patients, 15% to 20% showed objective responses, while more than 25% had disease control.

The assay was immunoSEQ multiplex PCR, and TCRdb's table has in-frame clones only and misses some. The sample includes roughly 90,000 clones, over 70% seen only once; the top ten take 3% to 5%. The material sequenced was peripheral blood, taken from a patient treated with radiotherapy plus ipilimumab. The V call is TRBV5-4, the J call TRBJ2-2; 10 bases map to TRBD1. This receptor was taken from a human donor with non-small cell lung cancer who had a partial response to radiotherapy plus ipilimumab. Some clones in this sample may be carry-over from other donors' samples. The CDR3 DNA follows: TGTGCCAGCAGCACCGGGACAGGGGCCCCCGGGGAGCTGTTTTTT. Its translation: CASSTGTGAPGELFF.